This T cell receptor beta chain appears in the sequencing data of a study of blood T cell repertoires in COVID-19. The overall study: Nucleic acid was either cDNA or gDNA, and it came from T cells, B-cell-depleted T cells, or PBMCs.

Per germline, CDR1 WNHNN and CDR2 SYGVQD (reference sequence). Trimming took 6 bases from V and 0 from J, leaving 8 bases between them. The CDR3 consists of 13 residues. Method: immunoSEQ multiplex PCR; TCRdb's copy keeps in-frame clones and lacks some. The sample contains just over 95,000 clones, about 86% of which appear only once. This sequence was found in a man aged 55 to 70 with acute or convalescent COVID-19. The specimen was peripheral blood. V gene TRBV10-1 combines with J gene TRBJ1-1, with a weak D call TRBD1 (5 bases). Written as DNA, the CDR3 is TGCGCCAGCAGGGACAATATGAACACTGAAGCTTTCTTT. It codes for CASRDNMNTEAFF.